This T cell receptor (beta chain) was retrieved from a study of cytomegalovirus exposure and HLA in healthy donors. About this clone itself: Its antigen is not identified.

Study-wide results and limits: The authors later linked a missense DCLRE1C variant to TCR beta V- and J-gene trimming.

Germline V gene data show CDR1 as SGHRS and CDR2 as YFSETQ. This CDR3 has 17 residues. V shed 0 bases and J 3 bases; nucleotides not matched to a gene: 4. In the PCR, 60 Vbeta and 13 Jbeta primers were used. The protocol was immunoSEQ multiplex PCR, while the TCRdb copy is restricted to in-frame clones and leaves out a portion. This sample has some 130,000 clones, with 75% to 85% found just once. Every donor was a healthy person donating bone marrow. The study sampled nominally healthy donors, though unrecorded immune exposures were likely. This rearrangement joins TRBV5-1 to TRBJ2-3, with 13 bases that match TRBD2. This TCR derives from a man in his late teens or twenties in good health and CMV-seronegative. Sequencing was carried out using PBMCs. In DNA form, the CDR3 reads TGCGCCAGCAGCTTGGCCACACTAGCGGGAGGGACAGATACGCAGTATTTT. This gives the protein CASSLATLAGGTDTQYF.